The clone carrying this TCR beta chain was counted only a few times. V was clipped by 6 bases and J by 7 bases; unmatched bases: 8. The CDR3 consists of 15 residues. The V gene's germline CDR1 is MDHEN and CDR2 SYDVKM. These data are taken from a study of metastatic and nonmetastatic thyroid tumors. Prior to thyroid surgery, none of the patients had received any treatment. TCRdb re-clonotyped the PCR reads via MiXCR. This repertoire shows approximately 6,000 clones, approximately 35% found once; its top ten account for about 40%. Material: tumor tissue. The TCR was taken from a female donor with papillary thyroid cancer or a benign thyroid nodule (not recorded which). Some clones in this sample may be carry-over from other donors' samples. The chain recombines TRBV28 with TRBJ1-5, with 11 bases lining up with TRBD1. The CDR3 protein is CASRGGQGAWQPQHF. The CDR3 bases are TGTGCCAGCAGGGGAGGACAGGGGGCTTGGCAGCCCCAGCATTTT.